The next 28 T cell receptor beta chains were all read from a single sample in a study of blood T cell repertoires in COVID-19. Assay used: immunoSEQ multiplex PCR; TCRdb lists only in-frame clones, some missing. The table includes 140,000 or so clones, about 80% detected once. Sequenced input: peripheral blood. The receptors derive from a woman of 80 years or more with acute or convalescent COVID-19.

The chain uses TRBV21-1 and TRBJ2-5; the D segment call TRBD2 is taken from the table without a DNA check. TRBV21-1 is marked as a pseudogene. This CDR3 has 13 residues. CDR3 sequence reads: CASSKGGQETQYF. The DNA for the CDR3 is TGTGCCAGCAGCAAAGGAGGCCAAGAGACCCAGTACTTC.

This rearrangement joins TRBV18 to TRBJ1-1; tentatively, D is TRBD1 (5 bases). The germline V gene has CDR1 KGHSH and CDR2 LQKENI. The CDR3 is 13 amino acids. Trimming stripped 5 bases from V and 5 bases from J, with 12 bases between. In DNA, the CDR3 is TGTGCCAGCTCATCGGGACGGGGGACTGAAGCTTTCTTT. Residues: CASSSGRGTEAFF.

V usage is TRBV7-9 and J usage is TRBJ1-4; D may be TRBD1 (5 bases). Germline CDR1 reads SEHNR; CDR2 reads FQNEAQ (reference sequence). With 0 bases removed from V and 8 bases from J, the gap between germline ends came to 10 bases. CDR3 length: 14 residues. The CDR3, as DNA: TGTGCCAGCAGCTTAGCCAGGGAAGGGGAAAAACTGTTTTTT. It yields the protein CASSLAREGEKLFF.

J is TRBJ1-1 and V is TRBV4-2; D unclear. V dropped 4 bases and J dropped 0 bases, with 12 bases sitting between them. CDR1 and CDR2 from the germline V gene are LGHNA and YNFKEQ. The CDR3 is 15 amino acids. CDR3 sequence: CASSPPPGMNTEAFF. The DNA for the CDR3 is TGTGCCAGCAGCCCGCCCCCGGGAATGAACACTGAAGCTTTCTTT.

The J gene is TRBJ2-5, the V gene TRBV30; tentatively, D is TRBD1 (5 bases). V was clipped by 2 bases and J by 5 bases, with 18 bases between them. This CDR3 has 15 residues. Germline V gene lookup returns CDR1 GTSNPN and CDR2 SVGIG (reference sequence). The CDR3: CAWSPGHTEMETQYF. The DNA for the CDR3 is TGTGCCTGGAGTCCCGGACACACCGAAATGGAGACCCAGTACTTC.

The rearrangement links TRBV7-2 to TRBJ2-1; the D gene is possibly TRBD2 (6 bases). The CDR3 consists of 15 residues. V shed 3 bases and J shed 12 bases, with 21 bases lying between them. Germline CDR1 is SGHTA and CDR2 is FQGNSA. CDR3 nucleotides: TGTGCCAGCAGCTTTAGGGCAGCGACTAGAGTTGTGCAGTTCTTC. It specifies CASSFRAATRVVQFF. The full variable domain, its missing parts supplied by reference TRBV7-2 and TRBJ2-1, is GAGVSQSPSNKVTEKGKDVELRCDPISGHTALYWYRQSLGQGLEFLIYFQGNSAPDKSGLPSDRFSAERTGGSVSTLTIQRTQQEDSAVYLCASSFRAATRVVQFFGPGTRLTVL.

This sequence joins TRBV6-5 and TRBJ1-4; 8 bases match TRBD1. V was clipped by 2 bases and J by 8 bases; unmatched bases: 4. Germline CDR1 reads MNHEY; CDR2 reads SVGAGI. There are 14 residues in the CDR3. The CDR3 loop reads CASSYGQGREKLFF. CDR3 coding DNA: TGTGCCAGCAGTTACGGACAGGGTCGGGAAAAACTGTTTTTT.

The chain employs TRBV7-2 and TRBJ2-5, with D maybe TRBD1 (7 bases). Trimming removed 3 bases from V and 1 base from J, with 12 bases in between. The length of the CDR3 is 15 residues. Per the germline V gene, CDR1 is SGHTA and CDR2 is FQGNSA. CDR3 in amino acids: CASSLGGQRQETQYF. The CDR3 DNA sequence: TGTGCCAGCAGCTTGGGGGGACAGCGCCAAGAGACCCAGTACTTC.

This chain joins TRBV4-1 and TRBJ1-2; the match to TRBD1 covers 10 bases. The germline gives CDR1 MGHRA, CDR2 YSYEKL. This CDR3 has 19 amino acids. J was trimmed by 0 bases and V by 6 bases; bases with no gene match: 16. The chain's CDR3 is CASRQIFRDRGQTNYGYTF. CDR3 DNA: TGCGCCAGCAGACAAATCTTCCGGGACAGGGGCCAAACTAACTATGGCTACACCTTC.

The genes are TRBV3-1 (or the pseudogene TRBV3-2) and TRBJ1-1; D is uncertain. Between the trimmed V and J ends, which lost 3 bases and 9 bases, there was a span of 17 bases. CDR3 length: 14 amino acids. CDR1 is LGHDT, CDR2 YNNKEL, per germline (reference sequence). This chain's CDR3 is CASSHFSGPGQAFF. The DNA of the CDR3 is TGTGCCAGCAGCCATTTCTCTGGGCCAGGTCAAGCTTTCTTT.

The V gene is TRBV12-5, the J gene TRBJ1-2, with D unclear. The CDR3 spans 15 residues. The V end lost 3 bases, the J end lost 4 bases, and 15 bases lay between the germline ends. Germline lookup yields CDR1 LGHNT and CDR2 FRNRAP. The CDR3 spells CASGFSRGYGYGYTF. For the CDR3, the DNA is TGTGCTAGTGGTTTTTCTCGCGGCTACGGCTATGGCTACACCTTC.

The V and J genes are TRBV27 and TRBJ1-4; 9 nucleotides line up with TRBD1. The germline gives CDR1 MNHEY, CDR2 SMNVEV (reference sequence). J was trimmed by 7 bases and V by 6 bases; bases with no gene match: 0. CDR3 length: 12 residues. CDR3: CASRDRGEKLFF. The CDR3 nucleotides are TGTGCCAGCAGGGACAGGGGTGAAAAACTGTTTTTT. Full variable domain (remainder filled in from reference TRBV27 and TRBJ1-4): EAQVTQNPRYLITVTGKKLTVTCSQNMNHEYMSWYRQDPGLGLRQIYYSMNVEVTDKGDVPEGYKVSRKEKRNFPLILESPSPNQTSLYFCASRDRGEKLFFGSGTQLSVL.

This chain connects TRBV18 to TRBJ1-1; D call uncertain. Germline V gene data show CDR1 as KGHSH and CDR2 as LQKENI. V dropped 0 bases and J dropped 0 bases, with 5 bases sitting between them. There are 14 residues in the CDR3. DNA for the CDR3: TGTGCCAGCTCACCACCCAATGTGAACACTGAAGCTTTCTTT. This gives the protein CASSPPNVNTEAFF.

This chain joins TRBV13 and TRBJ2-1; 7 positions match TRBD2. This CDR3 has 17 amino acids. Germline assignment: CDR1 PRHDT and CDR2 FYEKMQ (reference sequence). The ends lost 2 bases at V and 4 bases at J; junction bases unmatched: 11. DNA for the CDR3: TGTGCCAGCAGCTTATTGCGGGTCGGGGGGACGTACAATGAGCAGTTCTTC. As protein: CASSLLRVGGTYNEQFF.

V is TRBV7-2 and J is TRBJ1-1; D not certain. CDR3 length equals 13 residues. V was clipped by 4 bases and J by 0 bases, with 6 bases between them. Germline CDR1 SGHTA, CDR2 FQGNSA. Here the CDR3 DNA reads TGTGCCAGCAGCTGGTCGGTGAACACTGAAGCTTTCTTT. It translates to CASSWSVNTEAFF.

The sample holds one count of this clone. The rearrangement uses TRBV5-4 and TRBJ1-1, with D uncertain. Per the germline V gene, CDR1 is SGHNT and CDR2 is YYREEE (reference sequence). V was shortened by 0 bases and J by 1 base, with 7 bases between the two germline ends. The CDR3 sequence is 14 residues long. CDR3 in DNA: TGTGCCAGCAGCTTGGGCCAGAAGAACACTGAAGCTTTCTTT. Its translation is CASSLGQKNTEAFF.

This rearrangement joins TRBV30 to TRBJ2-5; 11 nucleotides line up with TRBD2. The length of the CDR3 is 17 residues. The germline V gene has CDR1 GTSNPN and CDR2 SVGIG (reference sequence). V trimming: 1 base; J trimming: 5 bases; junction bases outside the gene matches: 12. CDR3 DNA sequence: TGTGCCTGGAGTGCCCTATCCACTAGCGGGGGTGGGGAGACCCAGTACTTC. This codes for CAWSALSTSGGGETQYF.

This clone was recorded once. The CDR3 loop reads CASSFIRGHEQFF. In DNA, the CDR3 is TGTGCCAGCAGCTTTATCCGAGGCCATGAGCAGTTCTTC. The chain couples TRBV11-3 to TRBJ2-1, with no clear D. CDR1 SGHNT and CDR2 YENEEA come from the germline V gene. V gave up 3 bases and J gave up 8 bases, with 11 bases separating them. This CDR3 has 13 residues.

The chain uses TRBV5-1 and TRBJ1-2; D gene unclear. CDR3 length: 13 residues. Germline assignment: CDR1 SGHRS and CDR2 YFSETQ. Trimming cost V 4 bases and J 2 bases, with 9 bases left between them. DNA of the CDR3: TGCGCCAGCAGCCCAGGTGGCAACTATGGCTACACCTTC. It yields the protein CASSPGGNYGYTF.

This rearrangement joins TRBV11-2 to TRBJ1-2; D gene ambiguous. V lost 2 bases, J lost 8 bases, and 12 bases lay in between. This CDR3 has 13 residues. From germline, CDR1 is SGHAT and CDR2 FQNNGV. In nucleotides, the CDR3 is TGTGCCAGCAGCTTAAGCCAAGCGATGGGCTACACCTTC. The encoded protein is CASSLSQAMGYTF.

J is TRBJ1-1 and V is TRBV5-1; weak D call: TRBD1 (5 bases). The CDR3 is 11 amino acids. CDR1 is SGHRS and CDR2 is YFSETQ in the germline V gene. Trimming removed 6 bases at V and 4 bases at J, with 7 bases between. As DNA, the CDR3 is TGCGCCAGCACCGGGGGCACTGAAGCTTTCTTT. Protein sequence: CASTGGTEAFF.

The chain joins TRBV4-1 to TRBJ2-5; D gene unclear. Germline lookup yields CDR1 MGHRA and CDR2 YSYEKL. This CDR3 comprises 16 residues. The ends were cut back, 2 bases at V and 0 bases at J, with 13 bases in the middle. In DNA form, the CDR3 reads TGCGCCAGCAGCCAATCAACAACACCGTACCAAGAGACCCAGTACTTC. Translation: CASSQSTTPYQETQYF.

This clone occurred once. The J gene is TRBJ1-1, the V gene TRBV3-1 (or the pseudogene TRBV3-2), with D possibly TRBD1 on 6 matching bases. Looked up from germline, CDR1 is LGHDT and CDR2 is YNNKEL (reference sequence). V lost 5 bases and J lost 3, with 10 bases in between. CDR3 length: 13 residues. CDR3 bases: TGTGCCAGCAGCACGGGGGGGCACACTGAAGCTTTCTTT. Translating it yields CASSTGGHTEAFF.

The genes are TRBV7-2 and TRBJ2-5; 7 bases match TRBD1. The ends lost 7 bases at V and 3 bases at J; junction bases unmatched: 5. This CDR3 is built from 13 residues. Germline values: CDR1 SGHTA, CDR2 FQGNSA. CDR3 in DNA: TGTGCCAGCACCTCCGGGACAGAAGAGACCCAGTACTTC. Translating it yields CASTSGTEETQYF.

J is TRBJ1-2 and V is TRBV6-5, with a possible D match to TRBD1 (6 bases). Trimming stripped 7 bases from V and 4 bases from J, with 13 bases between. The CDR3 runs 13 residues. The V gene's germline CDR1 is MNHEY and CDR2 SVGAGI. CDR3 region: CASTQGYTYGYTF. CDR3 sequence (DNA): TGTGCCAGCACCCAGGGGTACACCTATGGCTACACCTTC.

V usage is TRBV5-1 and J usage is TRBJ1-2; TRBD1 aligns across 8 bases. The CDR3 covers 13 residues. V lost 0 bases to trimming and J lost 6 bases; unmatched junction nucleotides: 1. CDR1 and CDR2 from the germline V gene are SGHRS and YFSETQ. The DNA of the CDR3 is TGCGCCAGCAGCTTGGCAGGGGGCAATGGCTACACCTTC. Translation gives CASSLAGGNGYTF.

The rearrangement uses TRBV20-1 and TRBJ1-2, with unresolved D. CDR1 is DFQATT, CDR2 SNEGSKA, per germline (reference sequence). Deletions cut 4 bases from V and 4 bases from J, with 7 bases between. The CDR3 extends over 11 amino acids. The CDR3 loop is CSAKWAYGYTF. CDR3 coding DNA: TGCAGTGCTAAGTGGGCCTATGGCTACACCTTC.

The chain links TRBV2 to TRBJ2-2; 12 nucleotides match TRBD1. CDR3 size: 16 residues. From germline, CDR1 is SNHLY and CDR2 FYNNEI. The V and J ends lost 2 bases and 3 bases, in that order; junction bases with no gene match: 1. The CDR3 DNA follows: TGTGCCAGCAGTGAAAGGGACAGGGGGCACACCGGGGAGCTGTTTTTT. Translated, it gives CASSERDRGHTGELFF.